What follows are 13 T cell receptor beta chains derived from one specimen sequenced in a study of cytomegalovirus exposure and HLA in healthy donors. Researchers ran the PCR with 60 Vbeta and 13 Jbeta primers. Measured with immunoSEQ multiplex PCR; TCRdb has only the in-frame clones, and not every one. The table lists 100,000 to 150,000 clones, over 60% of them singletons. The sample was PBMCs. These receptor sequences come from a human donor in good health.

The V gene is TRBV7-9, the J gene TRBJ2-7; perhaps TRBD2 as D (6 bases). This CDR3 is built from 16 residues. The germline CDR1 and CDR2 sequences are SEHNR and FQNEAQ (reference sequence). Trimming took 0 bases from V and 4 from J, leaving 16 bases between them. The DNA of the CDR3 is TGTGCCAGCAGCTTAGCAGGGGCCTTGCGGGATTACGAGCAGTACTTC. It codes for CASSLAGALRDYEQYF.

The chain combines TRBV6-1 with TRBJ2-1; perhaps TRBD2 as D (7 bases). CDR1 is MNHNS and CDR2 is SASEGT in the germline V gene. Trimming shortened V by 7 bases and J by 7 bases, and 14 bases separated the two germline ends. This CDR3 is 13 amino acids long. The CDR3 protein is CASTRGAKNEQFF. As DNA, the CDR3 is TGTGCCAGCACCCGGGGGGCGAAAAATGAGCAGTTCTTC.

The chain is built from TRBV4-1 and TRBJ2-5, with D possibly being TRBD1 (5 bases). Near its end, the DNA agrees better with TRBJ2-7, so the J call may be wrong. Germline V gives CDR1 MGHRA, CDR2 YSYEKL. The CDR3 covers 11 residues. CDR3 loop: CASSDRYEQYF. As DNA, the CDR3 is TGCGCCAGCAGCGACAGATACGAGCAGTACTTC.

This chain links TRBV5-6 with TRBJ1-2, with D unresolved. The CDR3 has 12 residues. Germline assignment: CDR1 SGHDT and CDR2 YYEEEE. V lost 4 bases, J lost 8 bases, and 12 bases lay in between. The CDR3 nucleotides read TGTGCCAGCAGCATGGACGGAGGCGGCTACACCTTC. Protein product: CASSMDGGGYTF.

The V and J genes are TRBV19 and TRBJ1-4; 7 nucleotides align to TRBD1. The length of the CDR3 is 16 residues. The V and J ends lost 7 bases and 0 bases, in that order; junction bases with no gene match: 8. CDR1 and CDR2 from the germline V gene are LNHDA and SQIVND (reference sequence). The CDR3 sequence: CASTRQGLATNEKLFF. The CDR3 DNA reads as TGTGCCAGTACGCGACAGGGACTTGCAACTAATGAAAAACTGTTTTTT.

This clone showed up just a few times. The chain is built from TRBV6-1 and TRBJ1-1; no clear D. Trimming removed 10 bases at V and 5 bases at J, with 17 bases between. CDR3 length equals 13 residues. The germline V gene has CDR1 MNHNS and CDR2 SASEGT. CDR3 amino acids: CATPRPGGTEAFF. DNA of the CDR3: TGTGCCACCCCGAGACCGGGAGGGACTGAAGCTTTCTTT.

V gene TRBV10-2 combines with J gene TRBJ1-1; D gene unclear. V was clipped by 0 bases and J by 1 base, with 6 bases between them. This CDR3 region has 14 residues. The germline gives CDR1 WSHSY, CDR2 SAAADI. This chain's CDR3 is CASSESAWNTEAFF. The CDR3 DNA follows: TGCGCCAGCAGTGAGTCGGCCTGGAACACTGAAGCTTTCTTT.

The rearrangement links TRBV7-9 to TRBJ2-6; D is perhaps TRBD1 (7 bases). The V gene's germline CDR1 is SEHNR and CDR2 FQNEAQ (reference sequence). The CDR3 is made up of 16 amino acids. V lost 5 bases to trimming and J lost 4 bases, with 15 bases between them. The CDR3: CASSQGRGAGANVLTF. The CDR3 DNA reads TGTGCCAGCAGCCAAGGCAGGGGGGCGGGGGCCAACGTCCTGACTTTC.

The rearrangement joins TRBV7-6 to TRBJ2-5, with a weak D call TRBD2 (6 bases). Germline V gene lookup returns CDR1 SGHVS and CDR2 FNYEAQ. The CDR3 covers 17 residues. V was cut by 2 bases and J by 2 bases, with 18 bases left in between. The CDR3 DNA reads TGTGCCAGCAGCTTACTGCGGGGCGGCCGGGGACAAGAGACCCAGTACTTC. Protein product: CASSLLRGGRGQETQYF.

The gene calls are TRBV27 and TRBJ1-5, with 8 bases aligning to TRBD1. The V gene end was trimmed by 6 bases and the J gene end by 6 bases; junction bases not matched to a gene: 10. There are 15 residues in the CDR3. Germline V lookup: CDR1 MNHEY, CDR2 SMNVEV (reference sequence). DNA of the CDR3: TGTGCCAGCAGCCCCCGACAGGGGATCCGTCAGCCCCAGCATTTT. Translated, it gives CASSPRQGIRQPQHF.

This chain uses TRBV7-3 with TRBJ1-1; no firm D call. This CDR3 comprises 12 residues. V was shortened by 6 bases and J by 1 base, with 6 bases between the two germline ends. Germline CDR1 reads SGHTA; CDR2 reads FQGTGA. In nucleotides, the CDR3 is TGTGCCAGCAGAGCGCCGAACACTGAAGCTTTCTTT. Translation gives CASRAPNTEAFF.

This chain links TRBV5-4 with TRBJ2-5, with D perhaps matching TRBD1 (6 bases). Trimming pared 4 bases from V and 5 bases from J, leaving 15 bases between. The germline gives CDR1 SGHNT, CDR2 YYREEE (reference sequence). CDR3 length equals 14 residues. CDR3 sequence reads: CASSLQGRAETQYF. CDR3 nucleotide sequence: TGTGCCAGCAGCCTACAGGGCCGGGCGGAGACCCAGTACTTC.

The chain recombines TRBV6-5 with TRBJ2-2; D is perhaps TRBD2 (7 bases). Germline values: CDR1 MNHEY, CDR2 SVGAGI. CDR3 size: 15 residues. Deletions cut 5 bases from V and 6 bases from J, with 16 bases between. CDR3 bases: TGTGCCAGCAGTCGGGGGGCTGGAGTTCCCGGGGAGCTGTTTTTT. Protein product: CASSRGAGVPGELFF.